The clone carrying this T cell receptor (beta chain) was counted only a few times. The sample originates from a study of CD8 T cells in Susac syndrome. Negative isolation was used for CD8+ and CD4+ T cells and FACS enrichment for TEMRA cells. Random-hexamer reverse transcription was applied to about 0.5 to 1 ug RNA. From the immunoSEQ multiplex PCR reads, TCRdb called clonotypes with MiXCR, one entry per CDR3 protein. The repertoire consists of 150,000 to 200,000 distinct CDR3 sequences, with 94% occurring once and the leading ten covering 0.12%. V dropped 3 bases and J dropped 5 bases, with 8 bases sitting between them. There are 12 residues in the CDR3.

The receptor comes from a human donor with Susac syndrome. The chain uses TRBV12-3 or TRBV12-4 and TRBJ2-7; tentatively, D is TRBD2 (5 bases). The material sequenced was CD4+ T cells from PBMCs. CDR3: CASSLRAHEQYF. CDR3 in DNA: TGTGCCAGCAGTTTGAGGGCCCACGAGCAGTACTTC.